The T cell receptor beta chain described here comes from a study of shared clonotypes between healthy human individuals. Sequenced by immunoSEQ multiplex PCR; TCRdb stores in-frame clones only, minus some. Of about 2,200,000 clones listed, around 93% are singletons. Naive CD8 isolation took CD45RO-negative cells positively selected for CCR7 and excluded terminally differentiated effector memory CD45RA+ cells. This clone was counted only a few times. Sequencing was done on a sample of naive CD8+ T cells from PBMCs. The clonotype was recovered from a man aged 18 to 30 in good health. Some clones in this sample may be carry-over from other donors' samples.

The CDR3: CASSERTGELFF. The CDR3 DNA reads TGTGCCAGCAGTGAACGGACCGGGGAGCTGTTTTTT. The chain uses TRBV6-1 and TRBJ2-2; no firm D call. The germline V and J ends were trimmed by 2 bases and 5 bases, with 3 bases remaining between them. Germline values: CDR1 MNHNS, CDR2 SASEGT. CDR3 size: 12 residues.